This T cell receptor (beta chain) was identified in a study of OX40 agonist ivuxolimab in advanced cancers. A note on the overall study: Ivuxolimab was a fully human IgG2 agonistic monoclonal antibody targeting the costimulatory receptor OX40 (CD134). The paper reports the monotherapy dose-escalation portion (N of about 51 patients) of the phase I ivuxolimab trial. Prior anti-PD-1, anti-PD-L1 or anti-CTLA-4 therapy was permitted, and approximately 42% of dose-escalation patients had received checkpoint inhibitors. Of the roughly 52 dose-escalation patients, hepatocellular carcinoma was present in 19, melanoma in some 15, renal cell carcinoma in 9 and head and neck cancer in 9. A male proportion of nearly 85% and a mean age of approximately 58 years, ranging from about 23 to 79, were recorded for the dose-escalation cohort. Intravenous ivuxolimab was administered to patients every 2 weeks at six dose levels: 0.01, 0.1, 0.3, 1.5, 3 and 10 mg/kg. The point of sequencing TCRbeta in the periphery was to test whether ivuxolimab changed TCR sequence diversity and drove clonal T-cell expansion. Partial responses occurred in three dose-escalation patients, of whom one had hepatocellular carcinoma and two had cutaneous melanoma.

Remarks on this clone: The specificity of this receptor is unknown. No much larger clone exists at a distance of one base, and base qualities are not known.

Patients with autoimmune disease history or receiving systemic immunosuppression were excluded from the trial. Peripheral blood for TCR sequencing was drawn from every dose cohort at baseline, at cycle 4 day 1 and at cycle 7 day 1. Samples came from an open-label, multicenter, first-in-human phase I dose-escalation trial of ivuxolimab. Adults with locally advanced or metastatic melanoma, renal cell carcinoma, hepatocellular carcinoma or head and neck squamous cell carcinoma were enrolled in the trial. CD4+ and CD8+ T cells were sorted separately from peripheral blood before TCR sequencing. Findings and caveats that apply to the study as a whole: After ivuxolimab, CD8+ T cells had more expanded clones than CD4+ T cells on average. Low levels of normalized T-cell clonal expansion were also shown by some nonresponding patients. In partial responders in the 0.1-3.0 mg/kg groups, normalized peripheral clonal expansion was found to be among the lowest, especially among CD8+ T cells. At doses of 0.1 to 3.0 mg/kg, clonal expansion of both CD4+ and CD8+ blood T cells was observed from baseline to week 6. The antigen specificity of the peripheral T cells that underwent clonal expansion was not determined.

Genomic DNA was isolated from the sorted cells so that the TCRbeta CDR3 region could be sequenced. The immunoSEQ Assay was used for sequencing of TCRbeta CDR3 regions. TCRdb took over this immuneACCESS table, retaining in-frame rearrangements with V and J assigned. Such tables are incomplete; in checked studies, under half of the missing clones stem from an unresolved V gene, and the remainder is unexplained. The sample table shows over 45,000 clones, and around 89% are seen once. Approximately 1.5% of the sample is in the top ten clones. CDR1 SGHTA and CDR2 FQGNSA are derived from the germline V gene. Spanning cysteine to phenylalanine, the CDR3 consists of 16 amino acids. This entry keeps only the CDR3 DNA: 48 bases, framed from base 1. V loses 3 bases of germline sequence and J loses 0 bases, and the interval between the two ends is 13 bases.

The chain was built from TRBV7-2 and TRBJ2-3, with TRBD2 as a weak D call on 5 bases. This receptor was obtained from an adult with an advanced solid tumor such as melanoma, head and neck, liver or kidney cancer. The sequences come from CD4+ or CD8+ T cells sorted from blood, collected in a trial of the OX40 agonist ivuxolimab. Read as DNA, the sequence is TGTGCCAGCAGCTTCCGGACTGCCGGTAGCACAGATACGCAGTATTTT. The translation is CASSFRTAGSTDTQYF.